What follows is one TCR beta chain and its context. The V gene's germline CDR1 is MNHEY and CDR2 SMNVEV (reference sequence). CDR3 length: 15 residues. The V segment lost 6 bases and the J segment 4 bases; nucleotides outside the gene matches: 6. This sample stems from a study of blood T cell repertoires in COVID-19. TCRdb's table, derived via immunoSEQ multiplex PCR, lists solely in-frame clones and lacks some. The sample holds some 490,000 clones, over 75% seen once. The TCR comes from a human donor in a cohort sampled during active COVID-19. The specimen sequenced was peripheral blood. The chain joins TRBV27 to TRBJ2-1, with TRBD2 matching over 10 bases. CDR3 loop: CASSAGTSAYNEQFF. The CDR3 nucleotides are TGTGCCAGCAGCGCCGGGACTAGCGCTTACAATGAGCAGTTCTTC.